The sequence of this TCR beta chain was determined in a study of T-cell reconstitution after alpha-beta-depleted transplantation in children. Study-wide points: By about two months after transplant, alpha-beta T cells reportedly arose from several hundred graft clones that had expanded. Surviving recipient T cells and thymic progenitors produced the high day-60 TCRbeta diversity seen in some patients. Newly produced T cells mostly accounted for T-cell counts and diversity one year post-transplant.

Preparation of the TCRbeta library was carried out with unique molecular identifiers. TCRdb redid the calling of the PCR reads with MiXCR, one entry per CDR3 protein. The data hold approximately 9,000 distinct CDR3 sequences, with roughly 18% observed a single time. With 4 bases removed from V and 6 bases from J, the gap between germline ends came to 16 bases. This CDR3 spans 14 amino acids. Germline CDR1 and CDR2: SGHDT and YYEEEE. Worth noting for this clonotype: Its antigen remains unidentified.

The TCR sequence derives from a girl younger than two who had a stem cell transplant for combined immunodeficiency, so the T cells may come from the graft donor. The sample was PBMCs, mostly from graft donor cells, taken 60 days after TCRalphabeta/CD19-depleted stem cell transplant. J is TRBJ1-1 and V is TRBV5-6, with D possibly TRBD1 on 6 matching bases. As DNA, the CDR3 is TGTGCCAGCAGCCACAACAGGGTTATTGCTGAAGCTTTCTTT. This encodes CASSHNRVIAEAFF.